The sequence of this T cell receptor (beta chain) was determined in a study of metastatic and nonmetastatic thyroid tumors. Study information: Repertoire comparisons spanned blood and tumor or nodule tissue from malignant and benign thyroid patients.

Study results and limitations: Significantly higher TCR beta diversity was reportedly seen in malignant thyroid tumors than benign nodules, in blood and tumor.

Nobody among the patients had been given any treatment before thyroid surgery. V shed 2 bases and J 9 bases; nucleotides not matched to a gene: 4. The CDR3 is 12 residues long. The germline CDR1 and CDR2 sequences are DFQATT and SNEGSKA (reference sequence). Through MiXCR, TCRdb re-clonotyped the PCR reads. This sample has about 3,100 clones; roughly 27% occur once, and the top ten carry roughly 15%. This clone rates as medium-sized. The antigen remains undetermined. The rearrangement links TRBV20-1 to TRBJ1-1; the match to TRBD1 covers 9 bases. This receptor was identified in a female donor with papillary thyroid cancer or a benign thyroid nodule (not recorded which). Some clones in this sample may be carry-over from other donors' samples. The sequencing sample was made of tumor tissue. The CDR3 bases are TGCAGTGCTAGAACTACAGGGGGCCAAGCTTTCTTT. As protein: CSARTTGGQAFF.